This TCR beta chain was identified during a study of blood T cells in healthy people across ages. This clonotype was counted only a few times. V gave up 3 bases and J gave up 2 bases; unmatched junction bases: 6. Per the germline V gene, CDR1 is DFQATT and CDR2 is SNEGSKA (reference sequence). The CDR3 has 15 amino acids. Primed by a sample-barcoded 5' primer and a J-beta primer mix, a second PCR proceeded for about 6 to 11 cycles. Each CDR3 protein gets one entry after TCRdb re-called the 5' RACE reads with MiXCR. There are about 1.4 million distinct CDR3 sequences in the sample; around 59% occur only once, and over 5.5% lies in the top ten.

The TCR comes from a man younger than 35 in good health. The sequencing input was blood. The chain combines TRBV20-1 with TRBJ2-4, with 8 positions matching TRBD2. The CDR3 nucleotides are TGCAGTGCTAGTTCGCGGGAGGAAACCAAAAACATTCAGTACTTC. Protein product: CSASSREETKNIQYF.